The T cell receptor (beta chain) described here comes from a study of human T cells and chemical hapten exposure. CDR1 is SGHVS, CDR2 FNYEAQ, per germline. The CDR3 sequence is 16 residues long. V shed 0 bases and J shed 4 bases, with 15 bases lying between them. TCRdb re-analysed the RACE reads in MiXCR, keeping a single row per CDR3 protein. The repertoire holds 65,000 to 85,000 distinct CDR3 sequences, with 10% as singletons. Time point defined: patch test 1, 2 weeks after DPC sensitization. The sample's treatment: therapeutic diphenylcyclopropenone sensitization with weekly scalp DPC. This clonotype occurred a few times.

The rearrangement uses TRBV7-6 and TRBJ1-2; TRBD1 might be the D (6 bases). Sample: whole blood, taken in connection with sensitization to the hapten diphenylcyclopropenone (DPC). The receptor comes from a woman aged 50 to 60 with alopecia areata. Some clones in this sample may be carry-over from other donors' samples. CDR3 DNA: TGTGCCAGCAGCTTAGCGCGGGCAGGGGAGGGCTATGGCTACACCTTC. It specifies CASSLARAGEGYGYTF.